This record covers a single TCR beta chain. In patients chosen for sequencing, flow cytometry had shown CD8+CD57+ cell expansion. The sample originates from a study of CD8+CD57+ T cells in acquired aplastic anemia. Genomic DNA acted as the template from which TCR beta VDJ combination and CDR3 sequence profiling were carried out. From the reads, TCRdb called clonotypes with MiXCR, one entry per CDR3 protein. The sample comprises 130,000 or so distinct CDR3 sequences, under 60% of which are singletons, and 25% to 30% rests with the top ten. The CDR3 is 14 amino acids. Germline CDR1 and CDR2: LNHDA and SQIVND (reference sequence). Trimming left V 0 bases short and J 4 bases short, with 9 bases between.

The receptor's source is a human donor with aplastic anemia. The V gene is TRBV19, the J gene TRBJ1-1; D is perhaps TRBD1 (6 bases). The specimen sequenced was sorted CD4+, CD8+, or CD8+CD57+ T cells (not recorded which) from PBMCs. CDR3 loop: CASSIDTGPTEAFF. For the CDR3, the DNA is TGTGCCAGTAGTATAGACACAGGGCCCACTGAAGCTTTCTTT.